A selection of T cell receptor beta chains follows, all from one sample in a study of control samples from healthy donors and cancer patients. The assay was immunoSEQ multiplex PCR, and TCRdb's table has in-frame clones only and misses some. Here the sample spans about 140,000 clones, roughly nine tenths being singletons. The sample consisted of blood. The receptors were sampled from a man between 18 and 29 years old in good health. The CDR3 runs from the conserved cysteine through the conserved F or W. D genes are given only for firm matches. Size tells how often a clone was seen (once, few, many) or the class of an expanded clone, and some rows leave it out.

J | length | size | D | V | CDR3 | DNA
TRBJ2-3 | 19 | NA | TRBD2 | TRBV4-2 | CASSQDLLAGGPPPDTQYF | TGTGCCAGCAGCCAAGATCTACTAGCGGGGGGGCCCCCCCCAGATACGCAGTATTTT
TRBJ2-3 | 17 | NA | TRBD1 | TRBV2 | CASSGGTGARSTDTQYF | TGTGCCAGCAGTGGGGGGACAGGAGCTCGGAGCACAGATACGCAGTATTTT
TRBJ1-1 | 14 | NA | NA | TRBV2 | CASRNGGADTEAFF | TGTGCCAGCAGAAACGGGGGCGCGGACACTGAAGCTTTCTTT
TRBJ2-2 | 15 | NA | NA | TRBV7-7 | CASSLGTLNTGELFF | TGTGCCAGCAGTCTCGGGACACTGAACACCGGGGAGCTGTTTTTT
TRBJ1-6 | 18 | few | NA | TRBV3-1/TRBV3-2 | CASSQANPVAGANSPLHF | TGTGCCAGCAGCCAAGCGAATCCGGTCGCAGGGGCAAATTCACCCCTCCACTTT
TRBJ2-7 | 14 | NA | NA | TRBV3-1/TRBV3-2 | CASSPPWGSYEQYF | TGTGCCAGCAGCCCTCCATGGGGTTCCTACGAGCAGTACTTC
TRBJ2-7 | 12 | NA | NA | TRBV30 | CAWSVSSSEQYF | TGTGCCTGGAGTGTCAGTTCCTCCGAGCAGTACTTC
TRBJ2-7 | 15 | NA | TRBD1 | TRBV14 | CASSLTGTGSYEQYF | TGTGCCAGCAGCCTAACCGGGACAGGGTCCTACGAGCAGTACTTC
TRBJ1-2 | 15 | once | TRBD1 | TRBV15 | CATSRVAGQGGGYTF | TGTGCCACCAGCAGAGTTGCCGGACAGGGAGGCGGCTACACCTTC
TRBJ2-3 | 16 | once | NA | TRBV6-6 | CASSYSGTGGTDTQYF | TGTGCCAGCAGTTACTCCGGGACTGGCGGGACAGATACGCAGTATTTT
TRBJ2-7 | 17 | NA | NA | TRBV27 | CASSRPRVAGFSYEQYF | TGTGCCAGCAGTCGGCCGCGGGTGGCAGGTTTCTCCTACGAGCAGTACTTC
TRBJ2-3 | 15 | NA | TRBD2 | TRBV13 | CASTPGTSGGDTQYF | TGTGCCAGCACTCCTGGTACTAGCGGGGGAGATACGCAGTATTTT